This T cell receptor (beta chain) appears in the sequencing data of a study of CD8 T cells in ankylosing spondylitis. TCRdb itself ran the 5' RACE reads through MiXCR, one entry per CDR3 protein. The table has roughly 180,000 distinct CDR3 sequences, about 13% seen once. Per the germline V gene, CDR1 is DFQATT and CDR2 is SNEGSKA (reference sequence). CDR3 size: 13 residues. The ends were cut back, 5 bases at V and 8 bases at J, with 18 bases in the middle. The sample comprised blood, either unsorted or a sorted T cell fraction (not recorded which). The source is a male donor with ankylosing spondylitis or in good health (not recorded which). The rearrangement uses TRBV20-1 and TRBJ1-2; D gene unclear. The CDR3 DNA reads TGCAGTGCTGCCCTTTTTGAGGGTAAAGGCTACACCTTC. Translation gives CSAALFEGKGYTF.